This entry features one TCR beta chain sequence. Germline CDR1 is SNHLY and CDR2 is FYNNEI. This CDR3 has 12 amino acids. The V gene lost 6 bases and the J gene lost 4 bases, with 9 bases spanning the gap. CD4+ cells were split into CD45RA+ naive and CD45RA-negative memory subsets. This entry comes from a study of shared clonotypes between healthy human individuals. Method: immunoSEQ multiplex PCR; TCRdb's copy keeps in-frame clones and lacks some. The sample shows 2.3 million or so clones, over 85% of them seen only once. This receptor was taken from a man aged 18 to 29 in good health. Some clones in this sample may be carry-over from other donors' samples. Sequencing was carried out using naive CD4+ T cells from PBMCs. Regarding subset: CD45RA+ positively selected. The rearrangement links TRBV2 to TRBJ2-5; D call uncertain. CDR3 DNA: TGTGCCAGCAGCCTTGGCGCAGAGACCCAGTACTTC. Residues: CASSLGAETQYF.